The source of this T cell receptor (beta chain) is a study of beta chain features in type 1 diabetes. This clone was seen a handful of times. The V end lost 0 bases, the J end lost 8 bases, and 11 bases lay between the germline ends. The CDR3 totals 14 residues. Expressed TCRB transcripts were sequenced because the entire RNA isolate underwent reverse transcription. Only in-frame clones appear in the TCRdb table, and some are missing; sequencing was by immunoSEQ multiplex PCR. This table holds 150,000 or so clones, around 51% found once. Sample: Tregs from blood. This clonotype originated in a man aged 18 to 35 in good health. The chain uses TRBV23-1 and TRBJ2-1; weak D call: TRBD1 (5 bases). TRBV23-1 is filed as an ORF, its function uncertain. CDR3 amino acids: CASSQSGLYDEQFF. As DNA, the CDR3 is TGCGCCAGCAGTCAATCGGGGCTCTATGATGAGCAGTTCTTC.